Listed below are T cell receptor beta chains from one sample, sequenced in a study of CD8 T cells in Susac syndrome. MiXCR was run by TCRdb on the immunoSEQ multiplex PCR reads, yielding one entry per CDR3 protein. The table includes approximately 190,000 distinct CDR3 sequences, over 75% detected once. Material for sequencing was CD4+ T cells from PBMCs. All receptors come from a human donor with Susac syndrome. The conserved cysteine and the conserved F or W are not part of the CDR3 here. Fields, in order: clone size, J gene, V gene, CDR3 protein. Rows give clone size only sometimes, using once, few, many, or a class for an expanded clone.

size: -
J: TRBJ1-3
V: TRBV20-1
CDR3: SADTGTIFSALGNTIY

size: -
J: TRBJ2-3
V: TRBV20-1
CDR3: SATRGPGTDTQY

size: -
J: TRBJ1-5
V: TRBV6-1
CDR3: ASSAVANSNQPQH

size: -
J: TRBJ2-1
V: TRBV24-1
CDR3: ATSDLRGGEQF

size: -
J: TRBJ1-1
V: TRBV20-1
CDR3: SARAGGTPAF

size: -
J: TRBJ2-5
V: TRBV20-1
CDR3: SARDRGADPRETQY

size: -
J: TRBJ2-2
V: TRBV6-2/TRBV6-3
CDR3: ASSYSTGGRGGELF

size: once
J: TRBJ1-6
V: TRBV20-1
CDR3: SARIGGGGSPLH

size: -
J: TRBJ1-1
V: TRBV29-1
CDR3: SASTGPTDDTEAF

size: -
J: TRBJ2-2
V: TRBV28
CDR3: ASRRRSGGELF

size: once
J: TRBJ1-4
V: TRBV27
CDR3: ASSFGGGPQANEKLF

size: -
J: TRBJ2-1
V: TRBV28
CDR3: ASSLLGTQF

size: -
J: TRBJ2-7
V: TRBV5-1
CDR3: ASSLVRRPYEQY

size: -
J: TRBJ2-1
V: TRBV3-1
CDR3: ASSQERLAASSYNEQF

size: -
J: TRBJ1-3
V: TRBV3-1
CDR3: ASGKGNTIY

size: -
J: TRBJ2-5
V: TRBV27
CDR3: ASSSTSGRRKALAQETQY

size: once
J: TRBJ1-1
V: TRBV12-3/TRBV12-4
CDR3: ASSYENTEAF

size: once
J: TRBJ1-1
V: TRBV30
CDR3: AWSVQVRGSAF

size: -
J: TRBJ2-1
V: TRBV19
CDR3: ANNPPGSYNEQF

size: -
J: TRBJ2-3
V: TRBV4-1
CDR3: ASSKDDLAATRTDTQY

size: few
J: TRBJ2-7
V: TRBV7-2
CDR3: ASSLAGGRYEQY

size: -
J: TRBJ1-1
V: TRBV12-3/TRBV12-4
CDR3: ASSLSGRLNTEAF

size: -
J: TRBJ1-2
V: TRBV12-3/TRBV12-4
CDR3: ASSFQGANGYT

size: -
J: TRBJ1-2
V: TRBV5-6
CDR3: ASSPGHIYGYT

size: -
J: TRBJ2-1
V: TRBV2
CDR3: ASSDLTGSSYNEQF

size: -
J: TRBJ2-1
V: TRBV5-1
CDR3: ASSLAPINEQF